Sequencing of this T cell receptor beta chain was carried out in a study of immune heterogeneity within non-small cell lung tumors. Study observations and caveats: A significant, moderate positive correlation (R roughly 0.35) linked local T-cell clonality and tumor mutational burden. Individual patients showed largely nonoverlapping sets of high-frequency T-cell receptor beta clonotypes. Identical dominant CDR3 beta clonotypes were found repeatedly across the tumor sites of a single patient, and these appeared alongside high-frequency clones that were unique to particular tumor locations.

Per sample, about 610 ng of bulk tumor genomic DNA was the template used. Several biopsies were collected from each primary tumor during surgery. They were spaced as far apart as possible within the tumor mass. Untreated, newly diagnosed non-small cell lung cancer patients underwent curative surgery. Every donor was a newly diagnosed non-small cell lung cancer patient having surgery with curative intent. Amplification of the TCR beta CDR3 was achieved through multiplex PCR with 32 V and 13 J primers. TCRdb analysed the multiplex PCR reads with MiXCR anew, one entry per CDR3 protein. The data hold fewer than 11,000 distinct CDR3 sequences, with around 27% observed a single time. As regards this clonotype: The antigen remains undetermined.

Sequencing was performed on lung tumor tissue. This receptor was obtained from a woman aged 45-59 years with non-small cell lung cancer.

The CDR3 nucleotides are TGCGCCAGCAGTGAGGGGGACAAGAAGACCCAGTACTTC. Translating it yields CASSEGDKKTQYF. This rearrangement joins TRBV10-1 to TRBJ2-5, with D possibly matching TRBD1 (6 bases). V lost 2 bases and J 6 bases, leaving 10 bases between the germline ends. Germline V gene sequence: CDR1 WNHNN, CDR2 SYGVQD (reference sequence). The CDR3 is 13 residues long.